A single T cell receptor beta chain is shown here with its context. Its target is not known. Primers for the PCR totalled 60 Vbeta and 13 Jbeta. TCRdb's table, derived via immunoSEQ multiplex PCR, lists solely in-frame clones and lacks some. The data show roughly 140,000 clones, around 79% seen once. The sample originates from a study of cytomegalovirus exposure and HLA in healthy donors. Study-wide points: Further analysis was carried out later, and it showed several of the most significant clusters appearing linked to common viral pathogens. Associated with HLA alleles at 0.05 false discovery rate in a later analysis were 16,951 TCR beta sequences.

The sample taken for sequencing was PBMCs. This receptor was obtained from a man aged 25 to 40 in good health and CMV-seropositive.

CDR3 region: CASSSNMNTEAFF. In DNA form, the CDR3 reads TGTGCCAGCAGCTCTAATATGAACACTGAAGCTTTCTTT. This rearrangement joins TRBV7-2 to TRBJ1-1; D is unresolved. The CDR3 is 13 amino acids. V lost 4 bases and J 0 bases, leaving 6 bases between the germline ends. The germline V gene has CDR1 SGHTA and CDR2 FQGNSA.